The rows below give T cell receptor beta chains drawn from one sample of a study of beta chain features in type 1 diabetes. The protocol was immunoSEQ multiplex PCR, while the TCRdb copy is restricted to in-frame clones and leaves out a portion. The sample includes 120,000 to 150,000 clones, under 11% of them seen just once. The sequencing sample was made of naive CD4+ T cells from blood. The source is a man younger than 35 in good health. Each CDR3 is given with its conserved first and last residue. The D gene is left open where the match is weak. Size values are once, few and many counts, or a class for expanded clones, and some rows have none.

TGTGCCAGCAGCGTGTACGACAGGGCCCTTAGCTCTGGGGCCAACGTCCTGACTTTC,CASSVYDRALSSGANVLTF,TRBV9,TRBD1,TRBJ2-6,few,19
TGTGCCAGCAGTTCCAGACAGGGAAGGGACACTGAAGCTTTCTTT,CASSSRQGRDTEAFF,TRBV6-5,TRBD1,TRBJ1-1,few,15
TGTGCCTGGAGTCTCCCTCTCGGTTTCCTATATTTT,CAWSLPLGFLYF,TRBV30,NA,TRBJ1-3,few,12
TGTGCCAGCAGTTACTCGAGGCAGGGGGCGTACGAGCAGTACTTC,CASSYSRQGAYEQYF,TRBV6-5,TRBD1,TRBJ2-7,many,15
TGTGCCAGCAGCTCTAAACTAGCGGGAGGCACAGATACGCAGTATTTT,CASSSKLAGGTDTQYF,TRBV7-2,TRBD2,TRBJ2-3,few,16
TGTGCCAGCAGGTTCCCCGGGGGGGCGGGCGAGCAGTACTTC,CASRFPGGAGEQYF,TRBV28,TRBD2,TRBJ2-7,few,14
TGTGCCAGCAGCGCCAGGGGGCCTGGGGCCAACGTCCTGACTTTC,CASSARGPGANVLTF,TRBV9,TRBD1,TRBJ2-6,NA,15
TGTGCCAGCAGCTTGGCTGCAACTAATGAAAAACTGTTTTTT,CASSLAATNEKLFF,TRBV5-6,NA,TRBJ1-4,NA,14
TGTGCCTGGAGTGTTTCGGCGGGAGGCACAGATACGCAGTATTTT,CAWSVSAGGTDTQYF,TRBV30,TRBD2,TRBJ2-3,NA,15
TGTGCCAGCAGCTCCGATCGACTAGCGGGGCTCCAAGAGACCCAGTACTTC,CASSSDRLAGLQETQYF,TRBV5-6,TRBD2,TRBJ2-5,few,17
TGTGCCAGCAGCTGGAGCAGGGGTGAAGCTTTCTTT,CASSWSRGEAFF,TRBV11-2,NA,TRBJ1-1,many,12
TGCGCCAGCAGCCTGGACAGTAGCAATCAGCCCCAGCATTTT,CASSLDSSNQPQHF,TRBV5-1,NA,TRBJ1-5,few,14
TGTGCCAGCAGTCTCATTGGGGCTCTACTGGGCTACACCTTC,CASSLIGALLGYTF,TRBV28,NA,TRBJ1-2,NA,14
TGTGCCAGTAGACCGACAGGGGGTGGAAACACCATATATTTT,CASRPTGGGNTIYF,TRBV19,TRBD1,TRBJ1-3,NA,14
TGCAGCGTTGAACGACAAGAAGAGACCCAGTACTTC,CSVERQEETQYF,TRBV29-1,NA,TRBJ2-5,many,12
TGTGCCAGCAGTCTTGACGGGGGGGGGACAGATACGCAGTATTTT,CASSLDGGGTDTQYF,TRBV6-5,TRBD2,TRBJ2-3,NA,15
TGTGCCAGCAGCTTATTGTCCAGCTATGGCTACACCTTC,CASSLLSSYGYTF,TRBV11-2,NA,TRBJ1-2,few,13
TGTGCCAGCAGAAACCGACAGGGAAATCAGCCCCAGCATTTT,CASRNRQGNQPQHF,TRBV6-6,TRBD1,TRBJ1-5,NA,14
TGCGCCAGCAGCTGGGCGGGCGGGGGTCAAGATGAGCAGTTCTTC,CASSWAGGGQDEQFF,TRBV5-1,TRBD2,TRBJ2-1,few,15
TGCGCCAGCAGCCAAGATAGGGGGACGGGTGTTTCACCCCTCCACTTT,CASSQDRGTGVSPLHF,TRBV4-3,NA,TRBJ1-6,few,16
TGTGCCACCAAGGAGGGCAATGAGCAGTTCTTC,CATKEGNEQFF,TRBV6-1,NA,TRBJ2-1,NA,11
TGTGCCAGCAGCTTTGCAGGATCCTATGGCTACACCTTC,CASSFAGSYGYTF,TRBV7-9,NA,TRBJ1-2,many,13
TGTGCCAGCAGTTTCAGGCTAGCGGGGGGCAATGAGCAGTTCTTC,CASSFRLAGGNEQFF,TRBV27,TRBD2,TRBJ2-1,NA,15
TGTGCCAGCAGCGCGAGGGAGGGACAGCCCCAGCATTTT,CASSAREGQPQHF,TRBV7-6,NA,TRBJ1-5,NA,13
TGCAGCGTTGACGACAGGGCGGTTCAGTACTTC,CSVDDRAVQYF,TRBV29-1,TRBD1,TRBJ2-7,few,11
TGTGCCAGCAGCCAAGTCGGCGGACTCGATGGTAATGAGCAGTTCTTC,CASSQVGGLDGNEQFF,TRBV4-2,NA,TRBJ2-1,many,16
TGCGCCAGCAGCCCGCAGGACAGGGATTATGAGACCCAGTACTTC,CASSPQDRDYETQYF,TRBV4-1,TRBD1,TRBJ2-5,NA,15
TGTGCCAGCAGCGGAGGACAGCCCCTTGTCCAAGAGACCCAGTACTTC,CASSGGQPLVQETQYF,TRBV9,NA,TRBJ2-5,few,16
TGTGCCAGCAGCGTAGACACTAACTATGGCTACACCTTC,CASSVDTNYGYTF,TRBV9,NA,TRBJ1-2,NA,13
TGTGCCAGCAGGGCTACTAGCGGGGGGGCGTACAATGAGCAGTTCTTC,CASRATSGGAYNEQFF,TRBV28,TRBD2,TRBJ2-1,NA,16
TGTGCCAGCAGCCTACCGGGACAGGGTGCTGAAGCTTTCTTT,CASSLPGQGAEAFF,TRBV6-5,TRBD1,TRBJ1-1,NA,14
TGTGCCAGCAGCTCCTCGACAGGGGTTGCCAATGAGCAGTTCTTC,CASSSSTGVANEQFF,TRBV7-3,TRBD1,TRBJ2-1,many,15
TGTGCCAGCAGTTCGCGGGACGGACTTCGGTACGAGCAGTACTTC,CASSSRDGLRYEQYF,TRBV27,NA,TRBJ2-7,NA,15
TGTGCCAGTAGCACCAGGGGAGGGGCTAGTTTGGAGACCCAGTACTTC,CASSTRGGASLETQYF,TRBV19,NA,TRBJ2-5,few,16
TGTGCCAGCAGCCTGGGGACAGCGGATACGCAGTATTTT,CASSLGTADTQYF,TRBV7-2,TRBD1,TRBJ2-3,NA,13
TGTGCCAGCTCACCGGGACAAGGATGGAATGAAAAACTGTTTTTT,CASSPGQGWNEKLFF,TRBV18,NA,TRBJ1-4,NA,15
TGTGCCAGCAGCGTAGGGGCCGCGGGGGGGCCGTACAATGAGCAGTTCTTC,CASSVGAAGGPYNEQFF,TRBV9,TRBD2,TRBJ2-1,NA,17
TGTGCCAGCAGCTTCCGGCGGGAGACCCAGTACTTC,CASSFRRETQYF,TRBV5-6,NA,TRBJ2-5,NA,12
TGTGCCAGCAGCTTGTGGGGGGCCTACAATGAGCAGTTCTTC,CASSLWGAYNEQFF,TRBV7-2,NA,TRBJ2-1,few,14
TGTGCCAGCAGCCAAGTTTTCGGGGGTTCCTACGAGCAGTACTTC,CASSQVFGGSYEQYF,TRBV14,NA,TRBJ2-7,few,15